This TCR beta chain was identified in a study of cytomegalovirus exposure and HLA in healthy donors. As for this clone: No antigen is known for it.

There are 16 residues in the CDR3. Trimming took 0 bases from V and 5 from J; bases not matched to a gene: 7. Germline V gives CDR1 MNHEY, CDR2 SVGAGI. Study conclusions and caveats: Within an earlier analysis, most TCR beta V segments proved productive either about 87% or about 30% of the time. Later analysis suggested most CMV-associated TCR beta chains were HLA-restricted. Because they were indistinguishable, some V segments, including TRBV6-2 and TRBV6-3, were excluded.

The PCR had 60 Vbeta and 13 Jbeta primers. Here immunoSEQ multiplex PCR was the method, and the copy in TCRdb shows in-frame clones only, minus some. The sample yields roughly 60,000 clones, of which the top ten take up 3.5% to 4%. The sequence was collected from a woman aged 18 to 35 in good health and CMV-seronegative. The chain is built from TRBV6-5 and TRBJ2-5, with 9 positions matching TRBD2. The sequenced material came from PBMCs. This CDR3 is CASSYSSFSGSETQYF. The CDR3 region has the DNA TGTGCCAGCAGTTACTCGAGTTTTAGCGGGAGTGAGACCCAGTACTTC.